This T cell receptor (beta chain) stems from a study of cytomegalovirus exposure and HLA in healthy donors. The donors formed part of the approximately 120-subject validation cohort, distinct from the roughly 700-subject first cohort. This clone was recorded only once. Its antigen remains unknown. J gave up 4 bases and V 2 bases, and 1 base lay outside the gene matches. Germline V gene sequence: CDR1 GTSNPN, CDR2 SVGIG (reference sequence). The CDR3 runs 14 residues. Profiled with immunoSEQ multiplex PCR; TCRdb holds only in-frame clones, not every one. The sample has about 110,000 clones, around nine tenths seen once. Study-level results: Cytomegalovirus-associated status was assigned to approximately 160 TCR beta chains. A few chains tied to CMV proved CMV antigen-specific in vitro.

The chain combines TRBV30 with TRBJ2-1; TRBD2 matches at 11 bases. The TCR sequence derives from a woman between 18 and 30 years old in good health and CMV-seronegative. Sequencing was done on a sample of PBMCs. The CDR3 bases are TGTGCCTGGAGTAGACTAGCGGGGTACAATGAGCAGTTCTTC. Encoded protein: CAWSRLAGYNEQFF.